This T cell receptor (beta chain) was observed in a study of blood T cell repertoires in COVID-19 (dated by TCRdb to the early 2020s). The study in broad terms: The collaborator samples originated in the United States, Italy and Spain and spanned the acute and convalescent phases of COVID-19. Where available, HLA class I and class II types were taken from metadata supplied by the sample provider and were not determined by assay-based typing. Subjects who had been exposed to COVID-19, were actively infected with it, or had recovered from it provided the deeply sampled blood TCRbeta repertoires that made up the dataset. The material from the prospective study consisted of cDNA or gDNA derived from T cells, B-cell-depleted T cells, or PBMCs. The sample metadata nearly always contained a de-identified subject ID, COVID-19 status, age in years and sex. Samples came from the ongoing ImmuneRACE study (first 160 participants) plus 1,254 subjects from 6 global collaborators. The repertoires were released in a freely available public database meant as a resource for research on the immune response to SARS-CoV-2. Paper-wide results and their limitations: The amount of clinical and demographic metadata varied by source and participant and was provided uncurated.

The collaborating institutions used their own protocols to collect whole blood in K2EDTA tubes. For TCRbeta analysis, collaborator samples were shipped as frozen whole blood, as isolated PBMCs, or as DNA extracted from either sample type. The CDR3, cysteine through phenylalanine, is 14 amino acids long. Just the 42-base CDR3 DNA is kept, in frame starting at base 1. Based on the germline V gene (reference sequence), the CDR1 and CDR2 sequences are SGHKS and YYEKEE. V lost 2 bases and J lost 5 bases; the stretch between them is 13 bases long. As to this clone: The target of this receptor is not known. Per-nucleotide qualities are absent, and no much larger clonotype sits a single base away.

TCRbeta CDR3 regions were amplified from genomic DNA using the immunoSEQ Assay, a bias-controlled multiplex PCR. Concerning the study's data processing: The number of nucleated cells in each sample was estimated by amplification of reference gene primers within the assay. To quantify the absolute abundance of each unique TCRbeta CDR3 rearrangement, sequence reads were collapsed and filtered. For each sample, productive Simpson clonality was calculated as the square root of Simpson's diversity index over productive rearrangements. TCRdb provides this immuneACCESS table in a form limited to in-frame rearrangements. Some clones are lacking; in checked studies, under half of them reflect an unresolved V gene, and why the rest are absent is not known. The V and J calls and clone size were taken over from that table, and D and trimming were inferred from the DNA. The sample profile shows around 500,000 clones; roughly 88% of them were found once. Of the sample, 3.2% is held by the ten largest clones.

The chain is made from TRBV5-5 and TRBJ1-2; TRBD1 could be the D gene, as 6 bases match. Sequencing input: peripheral blood. The sequence derives from a human donor in a cohort sampled during active COVID-19. CDR3 sequence: CASSFDRSIYGYTF. The nucleotide sequence is given as TGTGCCAGCAGCTTTGACAGGAGCATTTATGGCTACACCTTC. The full variable domain, with segments outside the CDR3 supplied by the reference TRBV5-5 and TRBJ1-2 proteins, appears as DAGVTQSPTHLIKTRGQQVTLRCSPISGHKSVSWYQQVLGQGPQFIFQYYEKEERGRGNFPDRFSARQFPNYSSELNVNALLLGDSALYLCASSFDRSIYGYTFGSGTRLTVV.